The rows below give T cell receptor beta chains drawn from one sample of a study of shared clonotypes between healthy human individuals. Here immunoSEQ multiplex PCR was the method, and the copy in TCRdb shows in-frame clones only, minus some. The repertoire holds roughly 680,000 clones, 72% seen once, with under 2% in the top ten. The sequencing sample was made of memory CD4+ T cells sorted from blood. The receptors stem from a woman under 40 in good health. The CDR3 runs from the conserved cysteine through the conserved F or W. D genes are given only for firm matches. Size tells how often a clone was seen (once, few, many) or the class of an expanded clone, and some rows leave it out.

J gene	V gene	D gene	clone size	CDR3 DNA	CDR3 protein
TRBJ2-7	TRBV7-3	.	.	TGTGCCAGCAGCCCCGGACCTACCTACGAGCAGTACTTC	CASSPGPTYEQYF
TRBJ2-3	TRBV9	TRBD2	.	TGTGCCAGCAGCGTAGACGTGGGAGGGCCAGATACGCAGTATTTT	CASSVDVGGPDTQYF
TRBJ2-7	TRBV13	.	.	TGTGCCAGCAGCTTAGCCTACAGCTCCCGAAGCTTC	CASSLAYSSRSF
TRBJ2-1	TRBV28	TRBD1	.	TGTGCCAGCAGTTCACAACAGGACAGGGGATATGAGCAGTTCTTC	CASSSQQDRGYEQFF
TRBJ2-5	TRBV5-4	.	.	TGTGCCAGCAGCGTAATGAGTTCGCAGACCCAGTACTTC	CASSVMSSQTQYF
TRBJ2-1	TRBV7-9	TRBD2	many	TGTGCCAGCGGCAAGCGGGAGATAAATGAGCAGTTCTTC	CASGKREINEQFF
TRBJ2-3	TRBV7-2	TRBD2	.	TGTGCCAGCAGCCTAGGACTAGCGGTTGATACGCAGTATTTT	CASSLGLAVDTQYF
TRBJ2-5	TRBV18	.	once	TGTGCCAGCTCACCAAGTAACAGCCTAGAGACCCAGTACTTC	CASSPSNSLETQYF
TRBJ2-7	TRBV6-1	TRBD1	.	TGTGCCAGCACCGAGATGGACAGGCTCTACGAGCAGTACTTC	CASTEMDRLYEQYF
TRBJ2-2	TRBV13	.	once	TGTGCCAGCAGCTTCCGGGGGACCGGGGAGCTGTTTTTT	CASSFRGTGELFF
TRBJ2-3	TRBV6-1	.	.	TGTGCCAGCAGTGAAGATAGGGGTAGCACAGATACGCAGTATTTT	CASSEDRGSTDTQYF
TRBJ2-7	TRBV28	TRBD1	once	TGTGCCAGCAGGGCTGTTCGGACAGGACGACACTACGAGCAGTACTTC	CASRAVRTGRHYEQYF
TRBJ1-3	TRBV25-1	.	.	TGTGCCAGCAGTGTTTTTGGGGCGACGGGAAACACCATATATTTT	CASSVFGATGNTIYF
TRBJ2-5	TRBV5-1	TRBD1	once	TGCGCCAGCAGCTTGGACAGGGGGCGTCTGGTCGAGACCCAGTACTTC	CASSLDRGRLVETQYF
TRBJ1-2	TRBV6-1	TRBD1	.	TGTGCCAGCAGTGAACATGTGGGGACAGCCTATGGCTACACCTTC	CASSEHVGTAYGYTF
TRBJ2-1	TRBV19	TRBD2	.	TGTGCCAGTACGGGAGGGCCGTATAGTGAGCAGTTCTTC	CASTGGPYSEQFF
TRBJ2-1	TRBV5-1	.	.	TGCGCCAGCAGGGTCTATAGCTCCTACAATGAGCAGTTCTTC	CASRVYSSYNEQFF